These 14 T cell receptor beta chains share one sample of origin, sequenced in a study of blood T cell repertoires in COVID-19. TCRdb keeps only in-frame clones here, not all; method: immunoSEQ multiplex PCR. The sample has some 280,000 clones; roughly 89% are singletons. Sequenced input: peripheral blood. The receptors were sampled from a young woman with active or convalescent COVID-19.

In its sample, this clone was seen once. This chain connects TRBV27 to TRBJ1-3, with a possible D match to TRBD1 (5 bases). This CDR3 has 13 amino acids. Germline loops: CDR1 MNHEY, CDR2 SMNVEV (reference sequence). Trimming cost V 4 bases and J 4 bases, with 8 bases left between them. This CDR3 reads CASSSNRGNTIYF. CDR3 nucleotides: TGTGCCAGCAGTTCCAACAGGGGAAACACCATATATTTT.

This chain links TRBV19 with TRBJ2-3, with 8 bases fitting TRBD1. Unmatched junction bases numbered 7, after V lost 5 bases and J lost 0 bases. CDR1 and CDR2 (germline): LNHDA, SQIVND (reference sequence). This CDR3 has 16 residues. The CDR3 sequence is CASSPDRGGSTDTQYF. The DNA of the CDR3 is TGTGCCAGTAGTCCCGACAGGGGTGGGAGCACAGATACGCAGTATTTT. Full variable domain (outside the CDR3, taken from reference TRBV19 and TRBJ2-3): DGGITQSPKYLFRKEGQNVTLSCEQNLNHDAMYWYRQDPGQGLRLIYYSQIVNDFQKGDIAEGYSVSREKKESFPLTVTSAQKNPTAFYLCASSPDRGGSTDTQYFGPGTRLTVL.

J is TRBJ1-1 and V is TRBV2; 10 nucleotides line up with TRBD1. Trimming removed 5 bases from V and 5 bases from J; junction bases left unmatched: 14. Per germline, CDR1 SNHLY and CDR2 FYNNEI. The CDR3 covers 17 residues. CDR3 nucleotides: TGTGCCAGCAGTCCCTTTAAACTGACAGGGGGCGAAACTGAAGCTTTCTTT. Amino acid sequence: CASSPFKLTGGETEAFF.

The chain couples TRBV7-9 to TRBJ2-2; D is possibly TRBD2 (5 bases). The germline V and J ends were trimmed by 3 bases and 5 bases, with 7 bases remaining between them. Germline-derived CDR1 and CDR2 are SEHNR and FQNEAQ (reference sequence). The length of the CDR3 is 13 residues. The CDR3 reads CASSLPGTGELFF. DNA for the CDR3: TGTGCCAGCAGCTTGCCGGGAACCGGGGAGCTGTTTTTT. Looking up the rest from reference TRBV7-9 and TRBJ2-2 gives the full variable domain: DTGVSQNPRHKITKRGQNVTFRCDPISEHNRLYWYRQTLGQGPEFLTYFQNEAQLEKSRLLSDRFSAERPKGSFSTLEIQRTEQGDSAMYLCASSLPGTGELFFGEGSRLTVL.

V is TRBV4-3 and J is TRBJ1-2; D is possibly TRBD1 (5 bases). Trimming took 1 base from V and 0 from J, leaving 12 bases between them. Germline V lookup: CDR1 LGHNA, CDR2 YSLEER. There are 16 residues in the CDR3. CDR3 nucleotides: TGCGCCAGCAGCCAAGGGCAGGGTGCCCCTAACTATGGCTACACCTTC. It translates to CASSQGQGAPNYGYTF.

The chain recombines TRBV5-6 with TRBJ2-6, with 12 bases aligning to TRBD1. The junction had 5 bases not matched to a gene; V was cut back by 4 bases and J by 3 bases. The CDR3 has 17 amino acids. CDR1 is SGHDT, CDR2 YYEEEE, per germline. This chain's CDR3 is CASSPGQGALGANVLTF. DNA for the CDR3: TGTGCCAGCAGCCCGGGACAGGGGGCGCTTGGGGCCAACGTCCTGACTTTC.

The V call is TRBV7-2, the J call TRBJ2-1; TRBD2 aligns across 8 bases. This CDR3 spans 15 amino acids. J lost 5 bases, V lost 3 bases, and 6 bases had no gene match. Germline CDR1 reads SGHTA; CDR2 reads FQGNSA. The CDR3 DNA is TGTGCCAGCAGCTTTGGACTAGCTGCCGACAATGAGCAGTTCTTC. As protein: CASSFGLAADNEQFF.

The chain combines TRBV4-3 with TRBJ2-5, with TRBD2 matching 8 bases. The CDR3 length is 19 residues. V dropped 1 base and J dropped 5; count of bases not matched to a gene: 18. Germline V gene lookup returns CDR1 LGHNA and CDR2 YSLEER. Written as DNA, the CDR3 is TGCGCCAGCAGCCAAGGGCTTCTGGCGGGGGGCGCCGATACGGAGACCCAGTACTTC. Translating gives CASSQGLLAGGADTETQYF.

This clone turned up a few times. Other DNA sequences in this specimen translate into the identical CDR3. The genes are TRBV7-9 and TRBJ1-5, with D possibly TRBD1 on 6 matching bases. Per germline, CDR1 SEHNR and CDR2 FQNEAQ (reference sequence). Trimming removed 4 bases from V and 4 bases from J, with 14 bases in between. CDR3 length: 15 amino acids. This chain's CDR3 is CASSSKGGANQPQHF. Written as DNA, the CDR3 is TGTGCCAGCAGCTCCAAAGGGGGGGCGAATCAGCCCCAGCATTTT.

The chain has TRBV29-1 and TRBJ1-1, with TRBD1 as a possible D gene (6 bases). CDR1 is SQVTM and CDR2 is ANQGSEA in the germline V gene. CDR3 size: 15 residues. Trimming took 1 base from V and 1 from J, leaving 13 bases between them. The CDR3 loop is CSVEVQGRTNTEAFF. In nucleotides, the CDR3 is TGCAGCGTTGAAGTACAGGGCCGGACGAACACTGAAGCTTTCTTT.

J is TRBJ2-2 and V is TRBV7-6, with 7 bases fitting TRBD2. Trimming took 5 bases from V and 2 from J; bases not matched to a gene: 14. Germline CDR1 reads SGHVS; CDR2 reads FNYEAQ. This CDR3 contains 18 residues. CDR3 nucleotide sequence: TGTGCCAGCAGCGCGTCGCCCCCAGCGGGGCCTAACACCGGGGAGCTGTTTTTT. Encoded protein: CASSASPPAGPNTGELFF.

The V gene is TRBV18, the J gene TRBJ1-2; tentatively, D is TRBD1 (6 bases). V lost 11 bases to trimming and J lost 5 bases, with 15 bases between them. This CDR3 contains 12 residues. Germline CDR1 and CDR2: KGHSH and LQKENI. This CDR3 reads CASRGGLYGYTF. The CDR3 DNA is TGTGCCTCCCGAGGGGGTTTATATGGCTACACCTTC.

The J gene is TRBJ2-3, the V gene TRBV15, with D possibly being TRBD2 (5 bases). CDR3 length equals 19 residues. V dropped 3 bases and J dropped 5 bases, with 27 bases sitting between them. The germline V gene has CDR1 LNHNV and CDR2 YYDKDF (reference sequence). CDR3 in amino acids: CATSRLGELPGLAEDTQYF. CDR3 nucleotide sequence: TGTGCCACCAGCAGGCTTGGCGAGTTGCCGGGCCTAGCCGAAGATACGCAGTATTTT.

The chain joins TRBV29-1 to TRBJ2-3; 13 positions match TRBD2. CDR3 length equals 19 residues. Germline V gene sequence: CDR1 SQVTM, CDR2 ANQGSEA. Trimming took 3 bases from V and 4 from J; bases not matched to a gene: 16. Here the CDR3 reads CSVDEGTSGAFWGADTQYF. The DNA for the CDR3 is TGCAGCGTTGATGAGGGGACTAGCGGGGCTTTTTGGGGGGCAGATACGCAGTATTTT.